One and the same sample provided the 3 T cell receptor beta chains below, sequenced in a study of blood T cell repertoires in COVID-19. Assay: immunoSEQ multiplex PCR; the TCRdb copy retains only in-frame clones and omits some. The profile shows about 150,000 clones, around 86% of them singletons. Sequences were obtained from peripheral blood. These receptors all come from a man aged 70-80 years with acute or convalescent COVID-19.

V and J are TRBV6-2 or TRBV6-3 and TRBJ2-1; a weak D match, TRBD2 (5 bases). Germline V lookup: CDR1 MNHEY, CDR2 SVGEGT. V was cut by 5 bases and J by 0 bases, with 20 bases left in between. The CDR3 is 18 residues long. The CDR3 bases are TGTGCCAGCAGTACTGCGTTTAGCGAGATAAGCTCCTACAATGAGCAGTTCTTC. It translates to CASSTAFSEISSYNEQFF.

The gene calls are TRBV29-1 and TRBJ1-1, with D possibly being TRBD1 (6 bases). The length of the CDR3 is 12 residues. Germline lookup yields CDR1 SQVTM and CDR2 ANQGSEA. Trimming removed 4 bases from V and 1 base from J, with 7 bases in between. The CDR3 region is CSVGDTNTEAFF. The CDR3 coding sequence is TGCAGCGTTGGGGACACGAACACTGAAGCTTTCTTT.

This clone appeared a single time. CDR3 region: CASRKTGGRGYEQYF. CDR3 nucleotide sequence: TGTGCCAGCAGAAAGACAGGGGGCCGGGGGTACGAGCAGTACTTC. The rearrangement joins TRBV28 to TRBJ2-7; 10 bases line up with TRBD1. The V segment lost 6 bases and the J segment 4 bases; nucleotides outside the gene matches: 9. The CDR3 is made up of 15 amino acids. The V gene's germline CDR1 is MDHEN and CDR2 SYDVKM.